This passage covers 13 T cell receptor beta chains from one sample sequenced in a study of cytomegalovirus exposure and HLA in healthy donors. The PCR contained 60 Vbeta and 13 Jbeta primers. This table comes from immunoSEQ multiplex PCR, and its TCRdb copy is limited to in-frame clones, with some not included. The sample records 60,000 to 100,000 clones, under 80% being singletons. The sequenced sample consisted of PBMCs. Source of these receptors: a male donor in good health and CMV-seropositive.

This chain joins TRBV5-4 and TRBJ2-7; TRBD2 matches 8 bases. The trim removed 6 bases at V and 1 base at J, leaving 6 bases unmatched. CDR1 is SGHNT and CDR2 is YYREEE in the germline V gene (reference sequence). The CDR3 covers 14 residues. The CDR3 region is CASTNGGASYEQYF. CDR3 sequence (DNA): TGTGCCAGCACTAACGGGGGGGCGTCCTACGAGCAGTACTTC.

The sample holds a few counts of this clone. This CDR3 reads CASREAGQANTGELFF. CDR3 sequence (DNA): TGTGCCAGCAGGGAGGCTGGACAGGCGAACACCGGGGAGCTGTTTTTT. The chain joins TRBV7-2 to TRBJ2-2, with 7 bases aligning to TRBD1. Trimming at V came to 6 bases and at J to 0 bases, leaving 7 bases not matched to a gene. CDR3 length equals 16 residues. Germline values: CDR1 SGHTA, CDR2 FQGNSA.

The chain couples TRBV28 to TRBJ2-3, with TRBD1 matching over 10 bases. The CDR3 totals 15 residues. V dropped 3 bases and J dropped 3; count of bases not matched to a gene: 3. CDR1 is MDHEN and CDR2 is SYDVKM in the germline V gene. The CDR3 DNA is TGTGCCAGCAGTTTGGGGGGACAGGGGACAGATACGCAGTATTTT. Residues: CASSLGGQGTDTQYF. Filled out from reference TRBV28 and TRBJ2-3, the complete variable domain reads DVKVTQSSRYLVKRTGEKVFLECVQDMDHENMFWYRQDPGLGLRLIYFSYDVKMKEKGDIPEGYSVSREKKERFSLILESASTNQTSMYLCASSLGGQGTDTQYFGPGTRLTVL.

This sequence joins TRBV11-3 and TRBJ2-3; 9 bases map to TRBD2. Germline assignment: CDR1 SGHNT and CDR2 YENEEA. The CDR3 loop spans 16 amino acids. Trimming took 2 bases from V and 4 from J; bases not matched to a gene: 7. The CDR3 DNA reads as TGTGCCAGCAGCTTATATGCGGGGGGGGTCCCAGATACGCAGTATTTT. Protein: CASSLYAGGVPDTQYF. The whole variable domain, filled in from reference TRBV11-3 and TRBJ2-3, reads EAGVVQSPRYKIIEKKQPVAFWCNPISGHNTLYWYLQNLGQGPELLIRYENEEAVDDSQLPKDRFSAERLKGVDSTLKIQPAELGDSAVYLCASSLYAGGVPDTQYFGPGTRLTVL.

The chain has TRBV10-3 and TRBJ1-1, with D hard to call. Trimming took 10 bases from V and 3 from J, leaving 18 bases between them. There are 14 residues in the CDR3. Germline V gene sequence: CDR1 ENHRY, CDR2 SYGVKD. CDR3 bases: TGTGCCACCCAAGTCGGGGTCTCTCACACTGAAGCTTTCTTT. Protein sequence: CATQVGVSHTEAFF.

This sequence joins TRBV5-1 and TRBJ2-7; 7 positions agree with TRBD1. CDR1 SGHRS and CDR2 YFSETQ come from the germline V gene. This CDR3 spans 13 amino acids. The V gene end was trimmed by 4 bases and the J gene end by 3 bases; junction bases not matched to a gene: 4. CDR3 sequence: CASSPQGDYEQYF. In nucleotides, the CDR3 is TGCGCCAGCAGCCCCCAGGGGGACTACGAGCAGTACTTC.

The chain is built from TRBV6-1 and TRBJ2-7, with D uncertain. The germline V gene has CDR1 MNHNS and CDR2 SASEGT. With 1 base removed from V and 4 bases from J, the gap between germline ends came to 8 bases. The CDR3 consists of 13 residues. The CDR3 sequence: CASSEDLRYEQYF. The CDR3 DNA sequence: TGTGCCAGCAGTGAAGACTTAAGATACGAGCAGTACTTC.

This chain uses TRBV11-2 with TRBJ2-1; TRBD2 matches at 11 bases. The length of the CDR3 is 15 residues. Germline V gives CDR1 SGHAT, CDR2 FQNNGV. V trimming: 1 base; J trimming: 4 bases; junction bases outside the gene matches: 0. CDR3 coding DNA: TGTGCCAGCAGCTTAGGGACTAGCGGGTACAATGAGCAGTTCTTC. Residues: CASSLGTSGYNEQFF.

This clone has a handful of counts. This chain links TRBV15 with TRBJ2-1; 9 bases agree with TRBD2. This CDR3 spans 17 amino acids. Germline lookup yields CDR1 LNHNV and CDR2 YYDKDF (reference sequence). V shed 0 bases and J 10 bases; nucleotides not matched to a gene: 13. The CDR3 protein is CATSRDWREGLIGEQFF. For the CDR3, the DNA is TGTGCCACCAGCAGAGATTGGCGGGAGGGCCTCATCGGGGAGCAGTTCTTC.

This clone was recorded only once. The V and J genes are TRBV5-1 and TRBJ2-5, with 13 bases lining up with TRBD2. Near its end, the DNA agrees better with TRBJ2-7, so the J call may be wrong. The V gene's germline CDR1 is SGHRS and CDR2 YFSETQ. The CDR3 is made up of 15 amino acids. The CDR3 sequence: CASSSGLAGANEQYF. CDR3 in DNA: TGCGCCAGCAGCTCCGGACTAGCGGGAGCTAACGAGCAGTACTTC.

The chain carries TRBV7-2 and TRBJ1-5; no firm D call. Germline values: CDR1 SGHTA, CDR2 FQGNSA. Deletions cut 3 bases from V and 3 bases from J, with 15 bases between. The CDR3 covers 16 residues. CDR3 nucleotide sequence: TGTGCCAGCAGCTTCCGGTCAAGCAATGACAATCAGCCCCAGCATTTT. Translation: CASSFRSSNDNQPQHF.

The chain links TRBV9 to TRBJ2-2; tentative D call: TRBD2 (5 bases). The V and J ends lost 4 bases and 5 bases respectively, with 12 bases between them. The germline gives CDR1 SGDLS, CDR2 YYNGEE. This CDR3 has 14 residues. CDR3 sequence reads: CASSLGEGTGELFF. As DNA, the CDR3 is TGTGCCAGCAGCCTCGGCGAGGGAACCGGGGAGCTGTTTTTT. The full variable domain, in which reference TRBV9 and TRBJ2-2 provide the parts outside the CDR3, is DSGVTQTPKHLITATGQRVTLRCSPRSGDLSVYWYQQSLDQGLQFLIQYYNGEERAKGNILERFSAQQFPDLHSELNLSSLELGDSALYFCASSLGEGTGELFFGEGSRLTVL.

The V call is TRBV4-2, the J call TRBJ2-3, with 9 positions matching TRBD2. From germline, CDR1 is LGHNA and CDR2 YNFKEQ. V shed 4 bases, J shed 2 bases, and the junction held 10 bases outside the gene matches. The CDR3 covers 17 residues. The CDR3 coding sequence is TGTGCCAGCAGCCCAACTTGGCTAGCGGGATACACAGATACGCAGTATTTT. It codes for CASSPTWLAGYTDTQYF.